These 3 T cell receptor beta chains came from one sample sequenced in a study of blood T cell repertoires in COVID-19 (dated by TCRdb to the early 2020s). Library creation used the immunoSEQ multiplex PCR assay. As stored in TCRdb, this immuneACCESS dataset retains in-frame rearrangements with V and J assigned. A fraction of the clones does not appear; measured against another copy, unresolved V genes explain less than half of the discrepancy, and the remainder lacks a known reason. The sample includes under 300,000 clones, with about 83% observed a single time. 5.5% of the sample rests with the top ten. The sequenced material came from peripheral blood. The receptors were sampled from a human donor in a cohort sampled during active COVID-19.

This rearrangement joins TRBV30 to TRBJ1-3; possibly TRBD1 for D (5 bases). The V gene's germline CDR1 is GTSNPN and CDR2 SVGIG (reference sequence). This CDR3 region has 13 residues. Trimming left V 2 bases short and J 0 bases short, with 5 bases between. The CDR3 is CAWSRGSGNTIYF. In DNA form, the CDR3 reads TGTGCCTGGAGTAGGGGCTCTGGAAACACCATATATTTT. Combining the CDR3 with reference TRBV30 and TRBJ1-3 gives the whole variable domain SQTIHQWPATLVQPVGSPLSLECTVEGTSNPNLYWYRQAAGRGLQLLFYSVGIGQISSEVPQNLSASRPQDRQFILSSKKLLLSDSGFYLCAWSRGSGNTIYFGEGSWLTVV.

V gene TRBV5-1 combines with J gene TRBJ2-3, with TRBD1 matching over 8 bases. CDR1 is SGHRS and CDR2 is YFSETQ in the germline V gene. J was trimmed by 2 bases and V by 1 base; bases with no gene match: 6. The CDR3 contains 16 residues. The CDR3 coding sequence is TGCGCCAGCAGCTTGTCCCGGGACAGGTACACAGATACGCAGTATTTT. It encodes CASSLSRDRYTDTQYF.

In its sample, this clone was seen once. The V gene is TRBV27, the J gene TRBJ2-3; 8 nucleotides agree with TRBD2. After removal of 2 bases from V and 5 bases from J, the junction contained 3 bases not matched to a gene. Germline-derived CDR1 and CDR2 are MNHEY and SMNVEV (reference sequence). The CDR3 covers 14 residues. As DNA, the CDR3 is TGTGCCAGCAGTTTACGGCTAGCGGGAGATACGCAGTATTTT. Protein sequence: CASSLRLAGDTQYF.